Given below is one T cell receptor (beta chain) in context. The V end was cut by 1 base, the J end by 5 bases, with 12 bases between. Germline-derived CDR1 and CDR2 are LGHNA and YSLEER. CDR3 length: 15 amino acids. Produced via immunoSEQ multiplex PCR; TCRdb's table is partial and in-frame only. The sample lists 300,000 to 400,000 clones; roughly 85% were seen once. The data stem from a study of blood T cell repertoires in COVID-19. This clonotype was sampled from a woman in her forties with acute COVID-19. The sequencing sample was made of PBMCs or T cells enriched from blood (not recorded which). V is TRBV4-3 and J is TRBJ1-3; D gene unclear. The CDR3 spells CASSQGDTHRNTIYF. The CDR3 nucleotides are TGCGCCAGCAGCCAAGGCGACACTCACCGAAACACCATATATTTT.